Listed here are 9 T cell receptor beta chains from one sample, sequenced in a study of early T cells in non-severe SARS-CoV-2 infection (dated by TCRdb to the early 2020s). Receptor amplification or capture employed 5' RACE. The sequencer listed for this sample is NextSeq 500. TCRdb reanalyzed the raw reads on its own, using fastp at Q25 for trimming and MiXCR for clone calling, and kept in-frame beta chains. Here each entry gathers all rows of one CDR3 protein and keeps the most common genes and DNA. Here the sample has about 60,000 distinct CDR3 sequences; 12% occur a single time. Of the sample, over 3% is held by the ten largest clones. Sequencing was performed on whole blood. The receptors stem from an adult who was a healthcare worker with PCR-confirmed SARS-CoV-2 infection or an uninfected control (not recorded which).

In this sample, this clonotype turned up many times. J is TRBJ1-6 and V is TRBV29-1; 7 bases are a match to TRBD1. This CDR3 has 12 residues. Trimming cost V 8 bases and J 14 bases; bases outside gene matches: 12. The germline CDR1 and CDR2 sequences are SQVTM and ANQGSEA. Here the CDR3 reads CSPRGAAITLHF. The CDR3 DNA sequence: TGCAGCCCCAGGGGGGCAGCGATAACCCTCCACTTT.

Remarks on this clonotype: A clone one base away is much larger, so this may be a read error. This chain joins TRBV5-4 and TRBJ2-2; D not resolved. The germline gives CDR1 SGHNT, CDR2 YYREEE (reference sequence). This CDR3 is built from 15 residues. The CDR3 DNA reads as TGTGTCAGCAGCCCCCATTCAGCGAACACCGGGGAGCTGTTTTTT. Translation gives CVSSPHSANTGELFF. The variable domain in full, completed from reference TRBV5-4 and TRBJ2-2, reads ETGVTQSPTHLIKTRGQQVTLRCSSQSGHNTVSWYQQALGQGPQFIFQYYREEENGRGNFPPRFSGLQFPNYSSELNVNALELDDSALYLCVSSPHSANTGELFFGEGSRLTVL.

This clonotype has just a few counts. The J gene is TRBJ1-3, the V gene TRBV12-3 or TRBV12-4; a weak D match, TRBD1 (6 bases). Trimming took off 6 bases at V and 4 bases at J, with 13 bases between the two ends. The CDR3 sequence is 14 residues long. The CDR3 region is CASSLRGIGNTIYF. CDR3 bases: TGTGCCAGCAGCCTCAGGGGTATAGGAAACACCATATATTTT.

The CDR3 DNA follows: TGCAGCGTGCGGAAGGGGACAGATACGCAGTATTTT. Protein: CSVRKGTDTQYF. This rearrangement joins TRBV29-1 to TRBJ2-3; a weak D match, TRBD1 (5 bases). Trimming took off 6 bases at V and 3 bases at J, with 10 bases between the two ends. The CDR3 consists of 12 residues. Germline CDR1 is SQVTM and CDR2 is ANQGSEA.

The V gene is TRBV20-1, the J gene TRBJ2-7; 9 positions match TRBD1. CDR1 is DFQATT and CDR2 is SNEGSKA in the germline V gene (reference sequence). J was trimmed by 3 bases and V by 7 bases; bases with no gene match: 13. CDR3 length equals 15 residues. The CDR3 here is CSVRRGGQGFYEQYF. Written as DNA, the CDR3 is TGCAGTGTTCGGAGGGGAGGACAGGGGTTCTACGAGCAGTACTTC.

The chain recombines TRBV7-2 with TRBJ1-2; possibly TRBD1 for D (6 bases). V dropped 5 bases and J dropped 4 bases, with 14 bases sitting between them. The CDR3 totals 14 residues. Germline CDR1 is SGHTA and CDR2 is FQGNSA. CDR3 in DNA: TGTGCCAGCAGCCCGATTCAGGGGCGCTATGGCTACACCTTC. This translates into CASSPIQGRYGYTF.

V and J are TRBV7-3 and TRBJ1-5, with a tentative D call TRBD1 (5 bases). V lost 5 bases, J lost 5 bases, and 16 bases lay in between. CDR1 and CDR2 from the germline V gene are SGHTA and FQGTGA. The CDR3 runs 15 residues. The CDR3 reads CASSPNGGKDQPQHF. The CDR3 DNA reads as TGTGCCAGCAGCCCCAACGGGGGAAAGGATCAGCCCCAGCATTTT.

The chain links TRBV18 to TRBJ1-2; 9 bases line up with TRBD1. This CDR3 spans 18 amino acids. Germline CDR1 KGHSH, CDR2 LQKENI. Unmatched junction bases numbered 12, after V lost 3 bases and J lost 1 base. This CDR3 reads CASSPVPGQGKSNYGYTF. CDR3 sequence (DNA): TGTGCCAGCTCACCCGTCCCGGGACAGGGAAAGAGTAACTATGGCTACACCTTC.

Many counts were recorded for this clonotype. The gene calls are TRBV20-1 and TRBJ1-2; a possible D gene is TRBD1 (6 bases). The V end lost 1 base, the J end lost 0 bases, and 15 bases lay between the germline ends. The CDR3 extends over 16 amino acids. The germline V gene encodes CDR1 DFQATT and CDR2 SNEGSKA (reference sequence). In nucleotides, the CDR3 is TGCAGTGCTAGAGGGCCAGTAGGACAGACTAACTATGGCTACACCTTC. It yields the protein CSARGPVGQTNYGYTF.